One sample yielded the 30 T cell receptor beta chains listed below, sequenced in a study of identical twins' blood T cells. TCRdb re-called the 5' RACE reads with MiXCR, one entry per CDR3 protein. The sample lists around 380,000 distinct CDR3 sequences, about 28% seen once, with 5.5% to 6.5% in the top ten. The sample comprised PBMCs. These TCRs come from a woman aged 18-49 years in good health.

This clonotype came up a few times. This chain connects TRBV25-1 to TRBJ2-7; no reliable D call. Trimming shortened V by 8 bases and J by 2 bases, and 10 bases separated the two germline ends. Germline values: CDR1 MGHDK, CDR2 SYGVNS. There are 12 residues in the CDR3. CDR3 nucleotides: TGTGCCAGCGTGGGCCGTGCCTACGAGCAGTACTTC. Translated, it gives CASVGRAYEQYF.

This clonotype turned up a few times. This rearrangement joins TRBV5-1 to TRBJ2-2, with TRBD2 matching 9 bases. This CDR3 spans 15 amino acids. Trimming at V came to 6 bases and at J to 4 bases, leaving 7 bases not matched to a gene. CDR1 SGHRS and CDR2 YFSETQ come from the germline V gene. The CDR3 DNA is TGCGCCAGCACTCATAGCGGGGGAGTCACCGGGGAGCTGTTTTTT. It specifies CASTHSGGVTGELFF.

The gene calls are TRBV4-3 and TRBJ2-1; 7 bases agree with TRBD1. With 4 bases clipped from V and 6 bases from J, the junction kept 9 bases outside the gene matches. CDR1 LGHNA and CDR2 YSLEER come from the germline V gene. CDR3 size: 15 residues. For the CDR3, the DNA is TGCGCCAGCAGCCTAGGGATAGCAGGGGGCAATGAGCAGTTCTTC. It encodes CASSLGIAGGNEQFF.

This chain joins TRBV14 and TRBJ1-1; no definite D call. The germline CDR1 and CDR2 sequences are SGHDN and FVKESK. V lost 0 bases, J lost 0 bases, and 11 bases lay in between. The CDR3 has 16 amino acids. CDR3 bases: TGTGCCAGCAGCCAAGATTTCGGAGGATTGAACACTGAAGCTTTCTTT. It yields the protein CASSQDFGGLNTEAFF. Filled out from reference TRBV14 and TRBJ1-1, the complete variable domain reads EAGVTQFPSHSVIEKGQTVTLRCDPISGHDNLYWYRRVMGKEIKFLLHFVKESKQDESGMPNNRFLAERTGGTYSTLKVQPAELEDSGVYFCASSQDFGGLNTEAFFGQGTRLTVV.

This clonotype was seen ten or more times. This chain uses TRBV29-1 with TRBJ2-5; TRBD1 matches at 8 bases. This CDR3 comprises 13 residues. Germline trimming cut 7 bases from V and 0 bases from J; bases unmatched to any gene: 4. Germline V gene data show CDR1 as SQVTM and CDR2 as ANQGSEA. CDR3 bases: TGCAGCGCCGACAGGGGCTACCAAGAGACCCAGTACTTC. This translates into CSADRGYQETQYF.

This clonotype has more than one count but fewer than ten. The CDR3 bases are TGTGCCAGCAGTTTTCGGACAGGACTACCTTCGTCTGGGGCCAACGTCCTGACTTTC. It yields the protein CASSFRTGLPSSGANVLTF. The chain links TRBV27 to TRBJ2-6, with D perhaps TRBD1 (7 bases). The CDR3 runs 19 residues. V lost 3 bases and J lost 1, with 19 bases in between. Germline-derived CDR1 and CDR2 are MNHEY and SMNVEV (reference sequence).

V usage is TRBV20-1 and J usage is TRBJ1-2; possibly TRBD1 for D (5 bases). The CDR3 extends over 14 amino acids. The germline V gene encodes CDR1 DFQATT and CDR2 SNEGSKA (reference sequence). The ends were cut back, 0 bases at V and 3 bases at J, with 11 bases in the middle. CDR3 DNA sequence: TGCAGTGCTAGAGATGACAGAAAGGACTATGGCTACACCTTC. Translation: CSARDDRKDYGYTF.

The chain has TRBV3-1 and TRBJ1-1; D is possibly TRBD1 (6 bases). Trimming cost V 1 base and J 6 bases, with 12 bases left between them. CDR1 is LGHDT and CDR2 is YNNKEL in the germline V gene (reference sequence). There are 14 residues in the CDR3. DNA for the CDR3: TGTGCCAGCAGCCAAGGCGCAGGGGAATCTGAAGCTTTCTTT. Translating gives CASSQGAGESEAFF.

This chain connects TRBV5-5 to TRBJ1-2; D unresolved. Trimming shortened V by 2 bases and J by 2 bases, and 7 bases separated the two germline ends. This CDR3 comprises 13 residues. Germline CDR1 is SGHKS and CDR2 is YYEKEE (reference sequence). CDR3 in amino acids: CASSFGKNYGYTF. CDR3 in DNA: TGTGCCAGCAGCTTCGGCAAGAACTATGGCTACACCTTC.

This sequence joins TRBV7-3 and TRBJ1-2, with 9 bases aligning to TRBD1. CDR1 and CDR2 from the germline V gene are SGHTA and FQGTGA. Trimming removed 5 bases from V and 7 bases from J; junction bases left unmatched: 14. CDR3 size: 16 residues. This chain's CDR3 is CASSPNVRDRALGYTF. The CDR3 DNA is TGTGCCAGCAGCCCGAATGTTCGGGACAGGGCACTTGGCTACACCTTC.

Here the CDR3 reads CSARVPGRGNEKLFF. As DNA, the CDR3 is TGCAGTGCTAGAGTTCCGGGACGGGGGAATGAAAAACTGTTTTTT. The V call is TRBV20-1, the J call TRBJ1-4; weak D call: TRBD1 (5 bases). The V gene's germline CDR1 is DFQATT and CDR2 SNEGSKA (reference sequence). The V and J ends lost 1 base and 5 bases respectively, with 14 bases between them. The CDR3 is 15 residues long.

This clonotype was detected a few times. The chain joins TRBV29-1 to TRBJ2-1, with D possibly matching TRBD2 (6 bases). V lost 4 bases, J lost 7 bases, and 8 bases lay in between. Looked up from germline, CDR1 is SQVTM and CDR2 is ANQGSEA. The CDR3 has 11 amino acids. DNA for the CDR3: TGCAGCGTTGCGCGGGGAAATGAGCAGTTCTTC. Translated: CSVARGNEQFF.

V usage is TRBV2 and J usage is TRBJ1-1; TRBD1 aligns across 9 bases. The V gene's germline CDR1 is SNHLY and CDR2 FYNNEI. This CDR3 is 12 amino acids long. The junction had 3 bases not matched to a gene; V was cut back by 8 bases and J by 5 bases. This CDR3 reads CASETGGTEAFF. CDR3 DNA: TGTGCCAGCGAGACAGGGGGGACTGAAGCTTTCTTT.

This clonotype was seen more than once but under ten times. The chain joins TRBV6-1 to TRBJ1-2; D not resolved. Trimming took 10 bases from V and 0 from J, leaving 21 bases between them. This CDR3 spans 16 amino acids. Per germline, CDR1 MNHNS and CDR2 SASEGT. As DNA, the CDR3 is TGTGCCACCACCAAGGACGAGACCCGAACTAACTATGGCTACACCTTC. The encoded protein is CATTKDETRTNYGYTF.

This clonotype has a handful of counts. This chain links TRBV6-2 or TRBV6-3 with TRBJ2-1, with 7 bases matching TRBD1. The CDR3 totals 13 residues. J was trimmed by 4 bases and V by 6 bases; bases with no gene match: 3. Germline CDR1 and CDR2: MNHEY and SVGEGT. The DNA for the CDR3 is TGTGCCAGCAGCAGGGACAGTTACAATGAGCAGTTCTTC. Its protein product is CASSRDSYNEQFF.

A few counts support this clonotype. This chain links TRBV4-3 with TRBJ2-7; D uncertain. This CDR3 spans 15 amino acids. CDR1 LGHNA and CDR2 YSLEER come from the germline V gene. V was cut by 0 bases and J by 1 base, with 10 bases left in between. The CDR3 DNA reads TGCGCCAGCAGCCAAGATTTAGGCGTTTCCTACGAGCAGTACTTC. It encodes CASSQDLGVSYEQYF.

The CDR3 DNA reads TGTGCCAGCAGTTCCGGGACCTCAGAGAGGGAGCTGTTTTTT. Translating gives CASSSGTSERELFF. J is TRBJ2-2 and V is TRBV28; tentatively, D is TRBD1 or TRBD2 (5 bases each). The CDR3 totals 14 residues. The V end lost 4 bases, the J end lost 9 bases, and 15 bases lay between the germline ends. The germline CDR1 and CDR2 sequences are MDHEN and SYDVKM.

This sequence joins TRBV6-1 and TRBJ2-3; D ambiguous. Germline V gives CDR1 MNHNS, CDR2 SASEGT. The CDR3 is made up of 13 amino acids. V lost 5 bases and J lost 4, with 10 bases in between. The CDR3 loop is CASSTVGSDTQYF. CDR3 sequence (DNA): TGTGCCAGCAGTACAGTTGGGTCAGATACGCAGTATTTT.

Points on this clonotype: One end of the junction fails to match germline, which may point to a read error. This chain connects TRBV12-3 or TRBV12-4 to TRBJ2-3; 12 bases fit TRBD2. The CDR3 is 15 amino acids. CDR3 region: CASSGLAGYTDAQYF. The DNA for the CDR3 is TGTGCCAGCAGTGGACTAGCGGGGTACACAGATGCGCAGTATTTT.

The chain links TRBV14 to TRBJ2-3; no reliable D call. The CDR3 length is 16 residues. Germline V gene lookup returns CDR1 SGHDN and CDR2 FVKESK. The V end was cut by 1 base, the J end by 4 bases, with 15 bases between. This CDR3 reads CASSQGYRRPPDTQYF. CDR3 nucleotides: TGTGCCAGCAGCCAAGGCTACCGTCGGCCCCCAGATACGCAGTATTTT. Drawing the rest from reference TRBV14 and TRBJ2-3, the complete variable domain is EAGVTQFPSHSVIEKGQTVTLRCDPISGHDNLYWYRRVMGKEIKFLLHFVKESKQDESGMPNNRFLAERTGGTYSTLKVQPAELEDSGVYFCASSQGYRRPPDTQYFGPGTRLTVL.

This clonotype has at least ten counts. The chain joins TRBV12-3 or TRBV12-4 to TRBJ1-2, with 7 bases that match TRBD1. Trimming removed 6 bases from V and 5 bases from J; junction bases left unmatched: 6. The CDR3 loop spans 13 amino acids. The CDR3, as DNA: TGTGCCAGCAGAGAAGTCAGGGGGTATGGCTACACCTTC. It codes for CASREVRGYGYTF.

J is TRBJ1-2 and V is TRBV6-1; no reliable D call. This CDR3 has 13 residues. The germline V gene has CDR1 MNHNS and CDR2 SASEGT. Trimming left V 4 bases short and J 4 bases short, with 10 bases between. CDR3 in amino acids: CASSGSGFYGYTF. The CDR3 nucleotides are TGTGCCAGCAGTGGATCGGGGTTCTATGGCTACACCTTC.

This clonotype was detected only a few times. The V and J genes are TRBV20-1 and TRBJ2-5; either TRBD1 or TRBD2 may supply D (5 bases each). Germline V gene sequence: CDR1 DFQATT, CDR2 SNEGSKA (reference sequence). The CDR3 totals 12 residues. Trimming shortened V by 5 bases and J by 6 bases, and 13 bases separated the two germline ends. This CDR3 reads CSAVPGTQTQYF. DNA of the CDR3: TGCAGTGCTGTGCCGGGGACCCAGACCCAGTACTTC.

This clonotype was detected only a few times. V usage is TRBV2 and J usage is TRBJ1-1; possible D gene TRBD1, 5 bases. V shed 9 bases and J shed 0 bases, with 11 bases lying between them. Germline values: CDR1 SNHLY, CDR2 FYNNEI. The CDR3 runs to 13 residues. This CDR3 is CASKTEVNTEAFF. DNA for the CDR3: TGTGCCAGTAAGACAGAGGTGAACACTGAAGCTTTCTTT.

The chain joins TRBV7-6 to TRBJ1-4; D call uncertain. The CDR3 totals 16 residues. Trimming shortened V by 0 bases and J by 1 base, and 9 bases separated the two germline ends. The germline gives CDR1 SGHVS, CDR2 FNYEAQ. CDR3 loop: CASSLARMGTNEKLFF. The CDR3, as DNA: TGTGCCAGCAGCTTAGCGCGGATGGGAACTAATGAAAAACTGTTTTTT.

This clonotype appeared many times. V gene TRBV19 combines with J gene TRBJ1-1; maybe TRBD1 (5 bases). The CDR3 contains 11 residues. CDR1 is LNHDA and CDR2 is SQIVND in the germline V gene (reference sequence). V lost 8 bases, J lost 9 bases, and 13 bases lay in between. CDR3 nucleotide sequence: TGTGCCAGTCTAACGGGGGGTCAAGCTTTCTTT. Translated: CASLTGGQAFF. Using reference TRBV19 and TRBJ1-1 for the parts outside the CDR3, the full variable domain is DGGITQSPKYLFRKEGQNVTLSCEQNLNHDAMYWYRQDPGQGLRLIYYSQIVNDFQKGDIAEGYSVSREKKESFPLTVTSAQKNPTAFYLCASLTGGQAFFGQGTRLTVV.

Concerning this clonotype: With a much larger clone just one base away, this may be a read error. The chain employs TRBV10-2 and TRBJ2-3, with 9 bases lining up with TRBD2. J was trimmed by 10 bases and V by 6 bases; bases with no gene match: 11. The CDR3 runs to 14 residues. Germline lookup yields CDR1 WSHSY and CDR2 SAAADI. Here the CDR3 reads CASSVLAGGYAQYF. The CDR3 region has the DNA TGCGCCAGCAGCGTACTAGCGGGTGGATATGCGCAGTATTTT.

This clonotype has more than one count but fewer than ten. The rearrangement joins TRBV10-3 to TRBJ1-5; D remains ambiguous. Germline V gene lookup returns CDR1 ENHRY and CDR2 SYGVKD. V lost 4 bases, J lost 5 bases, and 12 bases lay in between. This CDR3 has 14 amino acids. The CDR3 nucleotides read TGTGCCATCAGTGGAGGGCTGGGAGATCAGCCCCAGCATTTT. It specifies CAISGGLGDQPQHF.

This clonotype was counted only a few times. The chain links TRBV6-5 to TRBJ1-1; D gene unclear. Trimming took off 8 bases at V and 4 bases at J, with 11 bases between the two ends. The CDR3 is 12 residues long. The V gene's germline CDR1 is MNHEY and CDR2 SVGAGI. The CDR3 region has the DNA TGTGCCAGCGCCCAAGAGGGCACTGAAGCTTTCTTT. Amino acid sequence: CASAQEGTEAFF.

This clonotype was seen only a few times. The chain joins TRBV6-2 or TRBV6-3 to TRBJ1-2; 10 nucleotides align to TRBD1. The ends lost 0 bases at V and 8 bases at J; junction bases unmatched: 9. This CDR3 spans 16 amino acids. Per germline, CDR1 MNHEY and CDR2 SVGEGT. CDR3 bases: TGTGCCAGCAGTTACTCAGGGACAGGGGATCTAAAGGGCTACACCTTC. Translation gives CASSYSGTGDLKGYTF.